What follows describes a single T cell receptor beta chain. Antigen unknown. Germline lookup yields CDR1 KGHSH and CDR2 LQKENI. V lost 0 bases and J 1 base, leaving 9 bases between the germline ends. The CDR3 consists of 15 residues. The data originate from a study of T cell responses to AZD1222 COVID-19 vaccine. General study results and limits: Seropositive AZD1222 recipients at baseline numbered only five or six. Of spike-specific TCRs, nearly half reportedly target regions left unmutated in variants. Possibly, clonal diversity was underestimated; donors were largely white British and included more females.

Clones were sequenced by immunoSEQ multiplex PCR, and TCRdb holds only the in-frame ones, with some missing. The data contain about 100,000 clones, about 94% of them singletons. The chain uses TRBV18 and TRBJ2-5; D unclear. The origin of this receptor is an adult in good health. Source: peripheral blood, taken on day 0 of AZD1222 vaccination. The CDR3 bases are TGTGCCAGCTCACCACCGTATAAAGTCCAAGAGACCCAGTACTTC. Translating it yields CASSPPYKVQETQYF.